This TCR beta chain was identified during a study of T cell changes during pregnancy in multiple sclerosis. Sequencing used immunoSEQ multiplex PCR; TCRdb keeps in-frame clones, though not all of them. Here the sample spans 30,000 or so clones, roughly nine tenths being singletons. J was trimmed by 5 bases and V by 4 bases; bases with no gene match: 3. This CDR3 comprises 13 residues. The V gene's germline CDR1 is MNHNY and CDR2 SVGAGI (reference sequence). V is TRBV6-6 and J is TRBJ2-5; 8 nucleotides line up with TRBD1. The source of this sequence is a female donor in good health, enrolled as a control in a pregnancy study. The source was CD4+ T cells from peripheral blood mononuclear cells, collected in the second trimester of pregnancy. CDR3 coding DNA: TGTGCCAGCAGTTCCAGGGGGCGGGAGACCCAGTACTTC. It translates to CASSSRGRETQYF.